The 11 T cell receptor beta chains below come from one sample, sequenced in a study of T cell repertoires in cytomegalovirus infection. TCRdb passed the reads through MiXCR, listing each CDR3 protein once. The data hold 110,000 to 150,000 distinct CDR3 sequences, with more than 25% observed a single time. Their recognized antigens are unknown. Specimen: CD8+ T cells from cultured PBMCs, collected from culture after CMV antigen stimulation. These receptors were collected from a human donor in good health (CMV status not recorded). Some clones in this sample may be carry-over from other donors' samples.

This clonotype was counted a few times. The chain recombines TRBV12-5 with TRBJ2-1; 10 bases agree with TRBD1. With V trimmed by 0 bases and J by 12 bases, 8 bases remained unmatched. The CDR3 covers 15 residues. Per the germline V gene, CDR1 is LGHNT and CDR2 is FRNRAP. The CDR3 loop is CASGLVGDRGSRQFF. The CDR3 DNA reads TGTGCTAGTGGTTTGGTGGGGGACAGGGGTTCCCGGCAGTTCTTC.

The rearrangement links TRBV12-3 or TRBV12-4 to TRBJ1-2, with D maybe TRBD1 (5 bases). Trimming cost V 4 bases and J 6 bases, with 12 bases left between them. The CDR3 contains 13 residues. The CDR3 DNA reads as TGTGCCAGCAGTTGGGGGACGGTTAATGGCTACACCTTC. It translates to CASSWGTVNGYTF.

J is TRBJ1-1 and V is TRBV5-6; maybe TRBD1 (5 bases). Trimming pared 3 bases from V and 5 bases from J, leaving 14 bases between. CDR1 SGHDT and CDR2 YYEEEE come from the germline V gene. CDR3 length: 14 amino acids. CDR3 sequence (DNA): TGTGCCAGCAGCTGGGGGAGTTCGGGAACTGAAGCTTTCTTT. It codes for CASSWGSSGTEAFF. The full variable domain, in which reference TRBV5-6 and TRBJ1-1 provide the parts outside the CDR3, is DAGVTQSPTHLIKTRGQQVTLRCSPKSGHDTVSWYQQALGQGPQFIFQYYEEEERQRGNFPDRFSGHQFPNYSSELNVNALLLGDSALYLCASSWGSSGTEAFFGQGTRLTVV.

This clonotype occurred a few times. The V call is TRBV4-1, the J call TRBJ1-6; 8 bases map to TRBD1. The trim removed 1 base at V and 9 bases at J, leaving 5 bases unmatched. The germline V gene encodes CDR1 MGHRA and CDR2 YSYEKL. This CDR3 region has 15 residues. CDR3 sequence (DNA): TGCGCCAGCAGCCAAGTAGAGACAGGGGTTTCACCCCTCCACTTT. Its translation is CASSQVETGVSPLHF.

The chain uses TRBV7-6 and TRBJ2-1, with D perhaps matching TRBD2 (5 bases). CDR1 and CDR2 from the germline V gene are SGHVS and FNYEAQ. This CDR3 has 15 amino acids. V dropped 5 bases and J dropped 0 bases, with 11 bases sitting between them. In nucleotides, the CDR3 is TGTGCCAGCAGCCATAGCGAATACTCCTACAATGAGCAGTTCTTC. It translates to CASSHSEYSYNEQFF.

This chain uses TRBV5-5 with TRBJ1-1; D uncertain. The germline CDR1 and CDR2 sequences are SGHKS and YYEKEE (reference sequence). V was pared by 4 bases and J by 3 bases, with 7 bases between. CDR3 size: 12 residues. The CDR3 reads CASSAGYTEAFF. CDR3 nucleotide sequence: TGTGCCAGCAGCGCGGGTTACACTGAAGCTTTCTTT.

This clonotype was counted between two and nine times. This chain links TRBV6-5 with TRBJ2-1; no definite D call. V was trimmed by 5 bases and J by 5 bases, leaving 4 bases between them. Germline V lookup: CDR1 MNHEY, CDR2 SVGAGI. The CDR3 runs 11 residues. CDR3 sequence: CASSTNNEQFF. The DNA of the CDR3 is TGTGCCAGCAGTACTAACAATGAGCAGTTCTTC.

This clonotype occurred many times. V is TRBV20-1 and J is TRBJ2-1; the D gene is possibly TRBD2 (7 bases). V was cut by 1 base and J by 2 bases, with 12 bases left in between. Per the germline V gene, CDR1 is DFQATT and CDR2 is SNEGSKA (reference sequence). The CDR3 is made up of 15 amino acids. CDR3 region: CSARGAGAAYNEQFF. The DNA for the CDR3 is TGCAGTGCTAGAGGTGCGGGGGCCGCCTACAATGAGCAGTTCTTC.

The chain is built from TRBV29-1 and TRBJ2-7; D may match TRBD1 or TRBD2 (5 bases each). The CDR3 is made up of 14 amino acids. Germline values: CDR1 SQVTM, CDR2 ANQGSEA. Trimming took 5 bases from V and 0 from J, leaving 14 bases between them. The CDR3 sequence: CSVTTGTGSYEQYF. CDR3 in DNA: TGCAGCGTTACTACCGGGACGGGCTCCTACGAGCAGTACTTC.

The J gene is TRBJ1-3, the V gene TRBV4-1, with D perhaps matching TRBD1 (5 bases). The germline gives CDR1 MGHRA, CDR2 YSYEKL. There are 15 residues in the CDR3. Trimming removed 0 bases at V and 7 bases at J, with 13 bases between. As DNA, the CDR3 is TGCGCCAGCAGCCAAGATGCAGGGCCCGGGAACACCATATATTTT. It encodes CASSQDAGPGNTIYF.

The sample holds a few counts of this clonotype. This rearrangement joins TRBV24-1 to TRBJ2-3; TRBD1 agrees at 11 bases. Germline-derived CDR1 and CDR2 are KGHDR and SFDVKD. This CDR3 region has 17 residues. Trimming took 2 bases from V and 1 from J; bases not matched to a gene: 4. Here the CDR3 DNA reads TGTGCCACCAGTGATTACTTGGGACAGGGGGGCACAGATACGCAGTATTTT. Translated, it gives CATSDYLGQGGTDTQYF.